Detailed here is one TCR beta chain. The data originate from a study of identical twins. TCRdb re-analysed the 5' RACE reads in MiXCR, keeping a single row per CDR3 protein. The repertoire consists of 1.5 million to 2 million distinct CDR3 sequences, with around a third occurring once and the leading ten covering more than 0.25%. CDR3 length equals 14 residues. Deletions cut 2 bases from V and 1 base from J, with 8 bases between. Germline V gene sequence: CDR1 MDHEN, CDR2 SYDVKM. The sample was cord blood. The TCR comes from a newborn girl in good health. This chain links TRBV28 with TRBJ1-1; no firm D call. The CDR3 nucleotides are TGTGCCAGCAGTTTAGGGATTGGGAACACTGAAGCTTTCTTT. Residues: CASSLGIGNTEAFF.